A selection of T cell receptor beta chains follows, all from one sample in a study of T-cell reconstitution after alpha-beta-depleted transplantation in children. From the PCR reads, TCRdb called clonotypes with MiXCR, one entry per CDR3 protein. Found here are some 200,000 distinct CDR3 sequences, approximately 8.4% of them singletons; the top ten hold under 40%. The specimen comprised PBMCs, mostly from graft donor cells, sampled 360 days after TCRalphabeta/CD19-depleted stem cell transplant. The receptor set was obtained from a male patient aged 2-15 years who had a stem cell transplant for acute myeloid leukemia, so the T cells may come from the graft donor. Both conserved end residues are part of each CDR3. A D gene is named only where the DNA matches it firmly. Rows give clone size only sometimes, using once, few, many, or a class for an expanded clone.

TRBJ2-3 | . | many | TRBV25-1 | TGTGCCAGCAGGAAACAGTCCGATACGCAGTATTTT | CASRKQSDTQYF
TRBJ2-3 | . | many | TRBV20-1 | TGCAGTGCGAAAACAGATACGCAGTATTTT | CSAKTDTQYF
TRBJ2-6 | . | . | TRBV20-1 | TGCAGTGCTAGAGACGGGGGAGTCCCTTTCCCTGGGGCCAACGTCCTGACTTTC | CSARDGGVPFPGANVLTF
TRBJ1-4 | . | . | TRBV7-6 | TGTGCCAGCAGCCCTCCAATTCGGGGGGGCCCGAATGAAAAACTGTTTTTT | CASSPPIRGGPNEKLFF
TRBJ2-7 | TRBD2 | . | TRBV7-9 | TGTGCCAGCAGCCCCGCCATATCTAGCGGGAGTTACGAGCAGTACTTC | CASSPAISSGSYEQYF
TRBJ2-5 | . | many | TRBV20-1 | TGCAGTGCTAGGGCGGCTGGGGAAGAGACCCAGTACTTC | CSARAAGEETQYF
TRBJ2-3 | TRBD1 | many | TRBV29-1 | TGCAGCGTTAAACAGGGGGCTGGCACAGATACGCAGTATTTT | CSVKQGAGTDTQYF
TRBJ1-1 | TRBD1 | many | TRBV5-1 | TGCGCCAGCAGCCCGACCCAGGGACAGGGCCTAGTGAACACTGAAGCTTTCTTT | CASSPTQGQGLVNTEAFF
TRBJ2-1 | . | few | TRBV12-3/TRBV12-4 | TGTGCCAGCAGTTCCCCGAGGCCCCCGCAGTTCTTC | CASSSPRPPQFF
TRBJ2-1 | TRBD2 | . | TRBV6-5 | TGTGCCAGCAGTTACTCTAGCGGGGGGGGATACAATGAGCAGTTCTTC | CASSYSSGGGYNEQFF
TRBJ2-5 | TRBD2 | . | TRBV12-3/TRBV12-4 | TGTGCCAGCACCTTGGGTAGCGGGAGACTGAAGACCCAGTACTTC | CASTLGSGRLKTQYF
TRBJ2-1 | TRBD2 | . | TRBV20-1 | TGCAGTGCTACGCCCTTTCTGCGGGGGGGGAATGAGCAGTTCTTC | CSATPFLRGGNEQFF
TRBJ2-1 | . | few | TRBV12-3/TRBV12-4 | TGTGCCAGCAGTCGTCCGGACTACAATGAGCAGTTCTTC | CASSRPDYNEQFF